Following are 30 T cell receptor beta chains from one sample sequenced in a study of T-cell reconstitution after alpha-beta-depleted transplantation in children. Preparation of the TCRbeta library involved a method that used unique molecular identifiers. MiXCR was run by TCRdb on the PCR reads, yielding one entry per CDR3 protein. The sample yields 200,000 to 250,000 distinct CDR3 sequences, roughly a tenth seen once. Source: PBMCs, taken before TCRalphabeta/CD19-depleted stem cell transplant. Receptor source: a child in the first two years of life with acute myeloid leukemia, due to receive a stem cell transplant.

This clonotype showed up many times. The chain carries TRBV7-6 and TRBJ2-3, with D perhaps being TRBD1 or TRBD2 (6 bases each). This CDR3 comprises 17 residues. V was shortened by 5 bases and J by 0 bases, with 18 bases between the two germline ends. The V gene's germline CDR1 is SGHVS and CDR2 FNYEAQ. CDR3 sequence (DNA): TGTGCCAGCAGCCCGCATCCCGGGGGCGTTAGCACAGATACGCAGTATTTT. Amino acids: CASSPHPGGVSTDTQYF.

This clonotype showed up many times. This chain links TRBV2 with TRBJ2-3; D ambiguous. V was shortened by 4 bases and J by 1 base, with 6 bases between the two germline ends. This CDR3 has 13 residues. CDR1 is SNHLY and CDR2 is FYNNEI in the germline V gene. The CDR3 DNA follows: TGTGCCAGCAGTGTTGAGCGCACAGATACGCAGTATTTT. Translating gives CASSVERTDTQYF.

The rearrangement links TRBV2 to TRBJ2-1; D call uncertain. The germline V gene encodes CDR1 SNHLY and CDR2 FYNNEI. CDR3 length: 16 residues. The V end was cut by 5 bases, the J end by 0 bases, with 14 bases between. In DNA, the CDR3 is TGTGCCAGCAGTTCGCTCCCCACGAGCTCCTACAATGAGCAGTTCTTC. It codes for CASSSLPTSSYNEQFF.

This clonotype came up many times. V gene TRBV12-3 or TRBV12-4 combines with J gene TRBJ2-7; TRBD2 might be the D (6 bases). The CDR3 extends over 13 amino acids. Trimming left V 6 bases short and J 3 bases short, with 12 bases between. In nucleotides, the CDR3 is TGTGCCAGCAGATCAGCGGGCCACTACGAGCAGTACTTC. Translating gives CASRSAGHYEQYF.

This clonotype showed up many times. The rearrangement joins TRBV6-2 or TRBV6-3 to TRBJ2-3; D unclear. Germline values: CDR1 MNHEY, CDR2 SVGEGT. V was pared by 1 base and J by 2 bases, with 4 bases between. The CDR3 length is 13 residues. The CDR3, as DNA: TGTGCCAGCAGTTACTGGGTCACAGATACGCAGTATTTT. As protein: CASSYWVTDTQYF.

This clonotype appeared a few times. The chain couples TRBV3-1 to TRBJ2-5, with 12 bases aligning to TRBD2. With 4 bases clipped from V and 3 bases from J, the junction kept 6 bases outside the gene matches. The CDR3 spans 16 residues. Per germline, CDR1 LGHDT and CDR2 YNNKEL (reference sequence). The CDR3: CASSPFRLAGEETQYF. Here the CDR3 DNA reads TGTGCCAGCAGCCCCTTCCGACTAGCGGGGGAAGAGACCCAGTACTTC.

This clonotype appeared many times. The CDR3 sequence is CASSVEGSYEQYF. For the CDR3, the DNA is TGTGCCAGCAGCGTAGAGGGATCGTACGAGCAGTACTTC. The chain carries TRBV9 and TRBJ2-7; no clear D. Germline CDR1 SGDLS, CDR2 YYNGEE. The CDR3 loop spans 13 amino acids. V was clipped by 0 bases and J by 4 bases, with 8 bases between them.

Ten or more counts support this clonotype. V usage is TRBV12-3 or TRBV12-4 and J usage is TRBJ2-7, with no clear D. The CDR3 loop spans 16 amino acids. V lost 6 bases, J lost 2 bases, and 20 bases lay in between. The CDR3: CASRERAGDGTYEQYF. DNA of the CDR3: TGTGCCAGCAGAGAAAGAGCTGGGGATGGGACCTACGAGCAGTACTTC.

This clonotype has ten or more counts. The CDR3 loop is CASSYSFKGRAYEQYF. Written as DNA, the CDR3 is TGTGCCAGCAGTTACTCGTTTAAAGGGAGGGCCTACGAGCAGTACTTC. The J gene is TRBJ2-7, the V gene TRBV6-5, with TRBD2 matching over 7 bases. CDR1 MNHEY and CDR2 SVGAGI come from the germline V gene. J lost 2 bases, V lost 0 bases, and 7 bases had no gene match. This CDR3 contains 16 residues.

This clonotype has ten or more counts. The genes are TRBV7-2 and TRBJ1-2; no clear D. Germline V lookup: CDR1 SGHTA, CDR2 FQGNSA. Trimming pared 8 bases from V and 8 bases from J, leaving 6 bases between. The CDR3 covers 9 residues. The CDR3 region has the DNA TGTGCCAGCGGTTTCGGCTACACCTTC. Residues: CASGFGYTF.

This clonotype was seen ten or more times. DNA for the CDR3: TGCAGTGCTAGAGAGGGAGGACAAGAGACCCAGTACTTC. Amino acids: CSAREGGQETQYF. This chain uses TRBV20-1 with TRBJ2-5, with D possibly TRBD2 on 6 matching bases. Germline-derived CDR1 and CDR2 are DFQATT and SNEGSKA (reference sequence). The V end lost 0 bases, the J end lost 2 bases, and 7 bases lay between the germline ends. The length of the CDR3 is 13 residues.

The V and J genes are TRBV12-3 or TRBV12-4 and TRBJ1-1; D not certain. V lost 10 bases and J 4 bases, leaving 16 bases between the germline ends. This CDR3 is 13 amino acids long. The CDR3 DNA reads TGTGCCATGGCCCGGAGCCTAGGCACTGAAGCTTTCTTT. Translated: CAMARSLGTEAFF.

This clonotype was detected many times. The gene calls are TRBV7-3 and TRBJ2-1; D may correspond to TRBD1 or TRBD2 (6 bases each). Per germline, CDR1 SGHTA and CDR2 FQGTGA. Between the trimmed V and J ends, which lost 1 base and 2 bases, there was a span of 9 bases. This CDR3 has 15 amino acids. The CDR3 is CASSLMEGAYNEQFF. Written as DNA, the CDR3 is TGTGCCAGCAGCTTAATGGAGGGGGCCTACAATGAGCAGTTCTTC. The entire variable domain, with the rest obtained from reference TRBV7-3 and TRBJ2-1, is as follows: GAGVSQTPSNKVTEKGKYVELRCDPISGHTALYWYRQSLGQGPEFLIYFQGTGAADDSGLPNDRFFAVRPEGSVSTLKIQRTERGDSAVYLCASSLMEGAYNEQFFGPGTRLTVL.

The gene calls are TRBV4-3 and TRBJ2-2, with no clear D. The CDR3 runs 14 residues. CDR1 and CDR2 from the germline V gene are LGHNA and YSLEER. The germline V and J ends were trimmed by 1 base and 1 base, with 4 bases remaining between them. CDR3 DNA sequence: TGCGCCAGCAGCCAAGCAGGGAACACCGGGGAGCTGTTTTTT. It translates to CASSQAGNTGELFF.

This clonotype was seen ten or more times. The chain recombines TRBV11-2 with TRBJ2-7; D unresolved. Germline V CDR1 and CDR2: SGHAT, FQNNGV. CDR3 length: 12 residues. V was trimmed by 7 bases and J by 5 bases, leaving 12 bases between them. The CDR3 DNA follows: TGTGCCAGCACCCCTGGGGATGACGAGCAGTACTTC. It is translated as CASTPGDDEQYF.

The V and J genes are TRBV19 and TRBJ1-2; 9 bases are shared with TRBD1. Germline V gene data show CDR1 as LNHDA and CDR2 as SQIVND (reference sequence). The trim removed 3 bases at V and 8 bases at J, leaving 7 bases unmatched. This CDR3 region has 14 residues. This chain's CDR3 is CASSIPGQGEGYTF. The CDR3 bases are TGTGCCAGTAGTATCCCGGGACAGGGAGAAGGCTACACCTTC.

About this clonotype: At one boundary the junction diverges from the germline segment, which might be a read error. The chain joins TRBV7-2 to TRBJ2-7; 11 nucleotides line up with TRBD2. The germline V gene has CDR1 SGHTA and CDR2 FQGNSA. The CDR3 sequence is 17 residues long. CDR3 coding DNA: TGTGCCAGCAGCTTAGGACTAGCGGGACTGGGGTCGTACGAGCAGCACTTC. This sequence encodes CASSLGLAGLGSYEQHF. The variable domain in full, with the rest retrieved from reference TRBV7-2 and TRBJ2-7, is GAGVSQSPSNKVTEKGKDVELRCDPISGHTALYWYRQSLGQGLEFLIYFQGNSAPDKSGLPSDRFSAERTGGSVSTLTIQRTQQEDSAVYLCASSLGLAGLGSYEQHFGPGTRLTVT.

This clonotype came up many times. The rearrangement joins TRBV28 to TRBJ1-5; 7 positions agree with TRBD1. V lost 8 bases, J lost 7 bases, and 8 bases stayed unmatched. Germline values: CDR1 MDHEN, CDR2 SYDVKM. CDR3 length: 13 amino acids. The CDR3 sequence is CASDRDLSQPQHF. CDR3 bases: TGTGCCAGCGACAGGGACCTCTCCCAGCCCCAGCATTTT.

Many counts were recorded for this clonotype. The rearrangement uses TRBV6-1 and TRBJ1-2; D not resolved. The CDR3 runs 13 residues. Per germline, CDR1 MNHNS and CDR2 SASEGT. Trimming pared 7 bases from V and 1 base from J, leaving 10 bases between. In DNA form, the CDR3 reads TGTGCCAGCACCCTACACTATAACTATGGCTACACCTTC. Translated: CASTLHYNYGYTF.

This clonotype was recorded many times. V is TRBV20-1 and J is TRBJ2-7; 9 bases are a match to TRBD1. Losses at the gene ends were 6 bases for V and 6 bases for J; bases not matched to a gene: 12. This CDR3 has 14 amino acids. The germline CDR1 and CDR2 sequences are DFQATT and SNEGSKA (reference sequence). The CDR3 is CSAIKPGQGIEQYF. In DNA, the CDR3 is TGCAGTGCCATTAAACCGGGACAGGGAATCGAGCAGTACTTC.

There are many counts of this clonotype. The chain uses TRBV28 and TRBJ2-7, with D perhaps TRBD1 or TRBD2 (5 bases each). Deletions cut 5 bases from V and 7 bases from J, with 12 bases between. In germline, CDR1 is MDHEN, CDR2 SYDVKM. This CDR3 is built from 12 residues. CDR3 in amino acids: CASSPGTREQYF. The CDR3 region has the DNA TGTGCCAGCAGTCCCGGGACGAGGGAGCAGTACTTC.

This clonotype came up many times. The chain links TRBV2 to TRBJ2-1; TRBD1 matches at 10 bases. CDR1 and CDR2 (germline): SNHLY, FYNNEI. There are 15 residues in the CDR3. J lost 7 bases, V lost 8 bases, and 11 bases had no gene match. For the CDR3, the DNA is TGTGCCAGCTCCACCGGGACAGGGGTCTTTAATGAGCAGTTCTTC. Encoded protein: CASSTGTGVFNEQFF.

The table lists this clonotype with a count of one. A much larger clone is a single base away; this may be a read error. This chain joins TRBV4-3 and TRBJ1-2; TRBD1 agrees at 9 bases. There are 15 residues in the CDR3. Germline V gene lookup returns CDR1 LGHNA and CDR2 YSLEER. The CDR3 coding sequence is TGCACCAGCAGCCGACGACCGGACAGGGGAAATGGCTACACCTTC. Its protein is CTSSRRPDRGNGYTF.

In its sample, this clonotype was seen many times. V is TRBV20-1 and J is TRBJ1-1; D is possibly TRBD1 (5 bases). The CDR3 sequence is 13 residues long. The V end lost 5 bases, the J end lost 2 bases, and 12 bases lay between the germline ends. CDR1 and CDR2 (germline): DFQATT, SNEGSKA (reference sequence). The CDR3 loop reads CSAGRGVNTEAFF. In DNA, the CDR3 is TGCAGTGCTGGACGGGGGGTCAACACTGAAGCTTTCTTT.

This clonotype was seen at least ten times. This chain joins TRBV6-2 or TRBV6-3 and TRBJ2-3, with D maybe TRBD1 (5 bases). The V and J ends lost 7 bases and 4 bases respectively, with 15 bases between them. This CDR3 is 14 amino acids long. Germline V gene sequence: CDR1 MNHEY, CDR2 SVGEGT. Written as DNA, the CDR3 is TGTGCCAGCAATCCTGTGGGGCTCGCAGATACGCAGTATTTT. This encodes CASNPVGLADTQYF.

This clonotype was found many times. The V gene is TRBV5-6, the J gene TRBJ2-1; 9 bases match TRBD2. The CDR3 extends over 15 amino acids. The germline gives CDR1 SGHDT, CDR2 YYEEEE. With 6 bases clipped from V and 5 bases from J, the junction kept 9 bases outside the gene matches. CDR3 in amino acids: CASIDRTSADNEQFF. For the CDR3, the DNA is TGTGCCAGCATCGACCGGACTAGCGCAGACAATGAGCAGTTCTTC. The whole variable domain, remainder taken from reference TRBV5-6 and TRBJ2-1, is DAGVTQSPTHLIKTRGQQVTLRCSPKSGHDTVSWYQQALGQGPQFIFQYYEEEERQRGNFPDRFSGHQFPNYSSELNVNALLLGDSALYLCASIDRTSADNEQFFGPGTRLTVL.

The chain recombines TRBV7-2 with TRBJ2-2; D gene unclear. The CDR3 covers 15 residues. Germline values: CDR1 SGHTA, CDR2 FQGNSA. The V end was cut by 2 bases, the J end by 5 bases, with 12 bases between. CDR3 amino acids: CASSLFGQETGELFF. The CDR3 region has the DNA TGTGCCAGCAGCTTATTTGGGCAGGAGACCGGGGAGCTGTTTTTT.

The V call is TRBV4-2, the J call TRBJ1-5; weak D call: TRBD1 (6 bases). Germline V gives CDR1 LGHNA, CDR2 YNFKEQ. Trimming shortened V by 1 base and J by 4 bases, and 14 bases separated the two germline ends. The CDR3 consists of 16 residues. CDR3 DNA sequence: TGTGCCAGCAGCCAAGCGGTGGGGGCAGGAAATCAGCCCCAGCATTTT. Protein sequence: CASSQAVGAGNQPQHF.

This clonotype was detected many times. The rearrangement links TRBV5-1 to TRBJ2-3; D perhaps matches TRBD1 (6 bases). V lost 2 bases to trimming and J lost 1 base, with 11 bases between them. Per the germline V gene, CDR1 is SGHRS and CDR2 is YFSETQ. The CDR3 has 15 amino acids. The CDR3 bases are TGCGCCAGCAGCTTCACAGGGCTAGGCACAGATACGCAGTATTTT. It translates to CASSFTGLGTDTQYF. Complete variable domain (other parts from reference TRBV5-1 and TRBJ2-3): KAGVTQTPRYLIKTRGQQVTLSCSPISGHRSVSWYQQTPGQGLQFLFEYFSETQRNKGNFPGRFSGRQFSNSRSEMNVSTLELGDSALYLCASSFTGLGTDTQYFGPGTRLTVL.

In its sample, this clonotype was seen a few times. This chain links TRBV5-1 with TRBJ1-2, with TRBD1 matching over 8 bases. The ends lost 3 bases at V and 8 bases at J; junction bases unmatched: 6. This CDR3 has 13 amino acids. Germline CDR1 is SGHRS and CDR2 is YFSETQ. CDR3 DNA sequence: TGCGCCAGCAGCTCCGGGACAGGTCCGGGCTACACCTTC. Translated, it gives CASSSGTGPGYTF.